These T cell receptor beta chains were read from a single sample in a study of T cell repertoires in cytomegalovirus infection. Their antigens are not known. TCRdb re-analysed the reads in MiXCR, keeping a single row per CDR3 protein. The data hold 650,000 to 900,000 distinct CDR3 sequences, with about 31% observed a single time. Sample: cultured CD8+ T cells from PBMCs, taken from culture after CMV antigen stimulation. Source of these receptors: a human donor in good health (CMV status not recorded). Some clones in this sample may be carry-over from other donors' samples. The conserved cysteine and the conserved F or W are not part of the CDR3 here. The order of the fields is V gene, D gene, CDR3 protein. D genes are given only for firm matches.

V gene: TRBV7-6
D gene: NA
CDR3 protein: ASTPELGEYRQETQY

V gene: TRBV7-8
D gene: TRBD2
CDR3 protein: ASSNPSGGAFETKY

V gene: TRBV6-2/TRBV6-3
D gene: NA
CDR3 protein: ATGYQQETQC

V gene: TRBV7-9
D gene: NA
CDR3 protein: ATRGERGTEAF

V gene: TRBV18
D gene: TRBD1
CDR3 protein: ASSPPPGQYTGELF

V gene: TRBV6-1
D gene: NA
CDR3 protein: ASSSRTIGELF

V gene: TRBV27
D gene: NA
CDR3 protein: ASSGGTDSLRGYGYT

V gene: TRBV7-9
D gene: TRBD2
CDR3 protein: ASGTQSGNNYEQY

V gene: TRBV10-1
D gene: NA
CDR3 protein: ASSEVGVQETQY

V gene: TRBV6-2/TRBV6-3
D gene: NA
CDR3 protein: ASRGRGGNQPQH

V gene: TRBV11-3
D gene: NA
CDR3 protein: ASSFLGSGRGTGELF

V gene: TRBV2
D gene: NA
CDR3 protein: ASRRDGNTEAF

V gene: TRBV10-1
D gene: NA
CDR3 protein: ASSQTRSYEQY

V gene: TRBV10-3
D gene: NA
CDR3 protein: AISDNGPPEKLF

V gene: TRBV7-9
D gene: NA
CDR3 protein: ASSSVRSQETQY

V gene: TRBV5-1
D gene: NA
CDR3 protein: ASSLGGIDQPQH

V gene: TRBV5-6
D gene: TRBD2
CDR3 protein: ASSAGPRTSGAGEQF

V gene: TRBV20-1
D gene: TRBD1
CDR3 protein: SARPRQGSGNTIY

V gene: TRBV11-3
D gene: NA
CDR3 protein: ASSSQGTDGTDTQY

V gene: TRBV24-1
D gene: TRBD1
CDR3 protein: ATSDLTGAAAQY

V gene: TRBV5-1
D gene: NA
CDR3 protein: ASSLGRENSPLH

V gene: TRBV7-6
D gene: NA
CDR3 protein: ASSLAPFANTGELF